The 17 T cell receptor beta chains given below trace back to one sample, sequenced in a study of blood T cell repertoires in COVID-19. Libraries were prepared by immunoSEQ multiplex PCR; TCRdb keeps only in-frame clonotypes and omits some of them. The sample consists of about 400,000 clones, about 86% of them appearing once. Material: PBMCs or T cells enriched from blood (not recorded which). The receptors come from a woman between 45 and 60 years old who had recovered from COVID-19.

V usage is TRBV3-1 (or the pseudogene TRBV3-2) and J usage is TRBJ1-2; D is possibly TRBD1 (6 bases). Between the trimmed V and J ends, which lost 4 bases and 5 bases, there was a span of 17 bases. The CDR3 extends over 15 amino acids. Germline V gives CDR1 LGHDT, CDR2 YNNKEL (reference sequence). Here the CDR3 DNA reads TGTGCCAGCAGCCGAGCCGAGACAGGATCATATGGCTACACCTTC. Encoded protein: CASSRAETGSYGYTF.

This clone was counted a few times. This chain links TRBV7-2 with TRBJ2-3; D may be TRBD1 (5 bases). V was trimmed by 4 bases and J by 8 bases, leaving 10 bases between them. The CDR3 length is 12 residues. Looked up from germline, CDR1 is SGHTA and CDR2 is FQGNSA. CDR3 protein: CASSSPQGTQYF. CDR3 sequence (DNA): TGTGCCAGCAGCTCCCCTCAGGGTACGCAGTATTTT.

The rearrangement joins TRBV4-1 to TRBJ1-1; the match to TRBD1 covers 7 bases. CDR1 and CDR2 from the germline V gene are MGHRA and YSYEKL. J was trimmed by 1 base and V by 8 bases; bases with no gene match: 4. The CDR3 contains 13 residues. This CDR3 is CASAQGGNTEAFF. DNA of the CDR3: TGCGCCAGCGCTCAGGGGGGGAACACTGAAGCTTTCTTT.

This CDR3 reads CASSPTDRGGTDTQYF. CDR3 in DNA: TGTGCCAGCAGCCCAACAGACCGGGGGGGGACAGATACGCAGTATTTT. This chain uses TRBV7-9 with TRBJ2-3; 8 bases fit TRBD2. Per germline, CDR1 SEHNR and CDR2 FQNEAQ (reference sequence). The CDR3 totals 16 residues. V was clipped by 5 bases and J by 3 bases; unmatched bases: 10. The complete variable domain, with remaining parts taken from reference TRBV7-9 and TRBJ2-3, reads DTGVSQNPRHKITKRGQNVTFRCDPISEHNRLYWYRQTLGQGPEFLTYFQNEAQLEKSRLLSDRFSAERPKGSFSTLEIQRTEQGDSAMYLCASSPTDRGGTDTQYFGPGTRLTVL.

The chain combines TRBV5-1 with TRBJ1-1; D gene unclear. Germline-derived CDR1 and CDR2 are SGHRS and YFSETQ. CDR3 length equals 15 residues. The V end was cut by 0 bases, the J end by 2 bases, with 11 bases between. The CDR3 coding sequence is TGCGCCAGCAGCTTGGTTCGGGGAGGCAACACTGAAGCTTTCTTT. It yields the protein CASSLVRGGNTEAFF.

The genes are TRBV7-6 and TRBJ1-2, with a possible D match to TRBD1 (6 bases). This CDR3 region has 18 residues. Trimming removed 4 bases at V and 5 bases at J, with 26 bases between. In germline, CDR1 is SGHVS, CDR2 FNYEAQ. The CDR3 sequence: CASSSSHATGLLLYGYTF. CDR3 in DNA: TGTGCCAGCAGCTCGTCCCACGCAACAGGGCTCCTCTTGTATGGCTACACCTTC.

This chain uses TRBV29-1 with TRBJ1-2; 8 positions match TRBD1. The CDR3 runs 14 residues. Germline CDR1 and CDR2: SQVTM and ANQGSEA. J was trimmed by 4 bases and V by 3 bases; bases with no gene match: 7. The CDR3 protein is CSVDLGQGGYGYTF. CDR3 in DNA: TGCAGCGTTGACCTAGGACAGGGAGGCTATGGCTACACCTTC.

V usage is TRBV4-3 and J usage is TRBJ1-3; the match to TRBD1 covers 7 bases. The CDR3 has 15 residues. The germline V gene has CDR1 LGHNA and CDR2 YSLEER. The V gene end was trimmed by 0 bases and the J gene end by 3 bases; junction bases not matched to a gene: 2. The CDR3 reads CASSQDPGGGNTIYF. DNA for the CDR3: TGCGCCAGCAGCCAAGACCCAGGGGGTGGAAACACCATATATTTT.

The CDR3 DNA follows: TGTGCCAGCAGCCTCCCGGGGGGACAGGGCTATGGCTACACCTTC. This sequence encodes CASSLPGGQGYGYTF. This chain connects TRBV3-1 (or the pseudogene TRBV3-2) to TRBJ1-2; 9 nucleotides agree with TRBD1. From germline, CDR1 is LGHDT and CDR2 YNNKEL (reference sequence). This CDR3 spans 15 amino acids. V lost 4 bases to trimming and J lost 4 bases; unmatched junction nucleotides: 7.

In this sample, this clone turned up once. J is TRBJ1-1 and V is TRBV2; 8 bases fit TRBD1. Germline V gene lookup returns CDR1 SNHLY and CDR2 FYNNEI. The CDR3 runs 14 residues. The junction had 9 bases not matched to a gene; V was cut back by 5 bases and J by 7 bases. CDR3 sequence: CASSKSGQVVEAFF. CDR3 nucleotide sequence: TGTGCCAGCAGTAAGTCGGGACAGGTAGTTGAAGCTTTCTTT. The full variable domain, its missing parts supplied by reference TRBV2 and TRBJ1-1, is EPEVTQTPSHQVTQMGQEVILRCVPISNHLYFYWYRQILGQKVEFLVSFYNNEISEKSEIFDDQFSVERPDGSNFTLKIRSTKLEDSAMYFCASSKSGQVVEAFFGQGTRLTVV.

The chain couples TRBV7-2 to TRBJ2-7; 8 bases agree with TRBD2. CDR1 and CDR2 (germline): SGHTA, FQGNSA. CDR3 length: 16 residues. V was clipped by 1 base and J by 2 bases; unmatched bases: 7. CDR3: CASSLGASGGAYEQYF. CDR3 sequence (DNA): TGTGCCAGCAGCTTAGGTGCCTCGGGGGGGGCCTACGAGCAGTACTTC.

The chain carries TRBV28 and TRBJ2-7; TRBD1 matches 7 bases. The length of the CDR3 is 12 residues. With V trimmed by 8 bases and J by 4 bases, 5 bases remained unmatched. CDR1 and CDR2 (germline): MDHEN, SYDVKM. The CDR3 DNA is TGTGCCAGCCTGAAGACAGGGTACGAGCAGTACTTC. Protein: CASLKTGYEQYF.

The chain recombines TRBV6-2 or TRBV6-3 with TRBJ1-1, with 7 bases aligning to TRBD1. J lost 6 bases, V lost 5 bases, and 9 bases had no gene match. Germline CDR1 and CDR2: MNHEY and SVGEGT. The CDR3 covers 14 residues. The CDR3 DNA sequence: TGTGCCAGCAGTCCCATACAGGGGTTCGCTGAAGCTTTCTTT. Its protein is CASSPIQGFAEAFF.

The genes are TRBV6-5 and TRBJ2-7, with a tentative D call TRBD1 (6 bases). CDR1 and CDR2 from the germline V gene are MNHEY and SVGAGI. V lost 8 bases and J 1 base, leaving 12 bases between the germline ends. CDR3 length equals 13 residues. The CDR3 DNA is TGTGCCAGCGAGGCGACAGGTTCCTACGAGCAGTACTTC. Translated, it gives CASEATGSYEQYF.

This clone was picked up a small number of times. The chain carries TRBV6-2 or TRBV6-3 and TRBJ2-1, with D hard to call. Deletions cut 7 bases from V and 0 bases from J, with 13 bases between. There are 15 residues in the CDR3. CDR1 is MNHEY and CDR2 is SVGEGT in the germline V gene. The CDR3 loop reads CASNPRRSSYNEQFF. The CDR3 region has the DNA TGTGCCAGCAACCCGCGGCGCAGCTCCTACAATGAGCAGTTCTTC.

The chain carries TRBV28 and TRBJ2-3, with 10 bases identical to TRBD2. This CDR3 is 16 amino acids long. The V and J ends lost 2 bases and 2 bases, in that order; junction bases with no gene match: 4. Germline V lookup: CDR1 MDHEN, CDR2 SYDVKM. The chain's CDR3 is CASSLHSGGTTDTQYF. CDR3 nucleotides: TGTGCCAGCAGTTTACATAGCGGGGGGACCACAGATACGCAGTATTTT.

The chain recombines TRBV7-2 with TRBJ1-1; 7 bases line up with TRBD1. This CDR3 contains 16 residues. The V gene's germline CDR1 is SGHTA and CDR2 FQGNSA. V was pared by 4 bases and J by 0 bases, with 8 bases of the junction left unmatched. The CDR3 loop reads CASSSRPGQMNTEAFF. CDR3 nucleotides: TGTGCCAGCAGCTCGCGGCCGGGACAGATGAACACTGAAGCTTTCTTT.